Listed below are T cell receptor beta chains from one sample, sequenced in a study of CD8 T cells in ankylosing spondylitis. One entry per CDR3 protein results from TCRdb running MiXCR on the 5' RACE reads. The sample shows 25,000 to 30,000 distinct CDR3 sequences, about 5.6% of them seen only once. The sample taken for sequencing was blood, either unsorted or a sorted T cell fraction (not recorded which). All receptors come from a female donor with ankylosing spondylitis or in good health (not recorded which). CDR3s include the opening cysteine and the closing phenylalanine or tryptophan. The D gene is left open where the match is weak. Size values are once, few and many counts, or a class for expanded clones, and some rows have none.

>TRBJ2-3|-|TRBV9|many
TGTGCCAGCAGCGTAGGGGCCCAGGGCGGGTACACAGATACGCAGTATTTT
CASSVGAQGGYTDTQYF
>TRBJ1-1|-|TRBV9|few
TGTGCCAGCAGCGCTGGAGGGGCGATGGGGAACACTGAAGCTTTCTTT
CASSAGGAMGNTEAFF
>TRBJ2-1|-|TRBV9|many
TGTGCCAGCAGCGCCAGGTACAATGAGCAGTTCTTC
CASSARYNEQFF
>TRBJ1-5|-|TRBV9|many
TGTGCCAGCAGCGTAGATGGGTACGGCAATCAGCCCCAGCATTTT
CASSVDGYGNQPQHF
>TRBJ1-6|-|TRBV9|many
TGTGCCAGCAGCGCCTCCCCCGAGACACACACTTCACCCCTCCACTTT
CASSASPETHTSPLHF
>TRBJ2-7|TRBD2|TRBV9|medium-sized
TGTGCCAGCAGCGTAGCGGCTAGCGGGGGGGGCGAGCAGTACTTC
CASSVAASGGGEQYF
>TRBJ2-1|-|TRBV9|-
TGTGCCAGCAGCGTAGGGGGGGCTGGCAATGAGCAGTTCTTC
CASSVGGAGNEQFF
>TRBJ1-6|TRBD1|TRBV9|many
TGTGCCAGCAGCGTGGGGGGACAGGGATCTCACCCCCTCCACTTT
CASSVGGQGSHPLHF
>TRBJ2-1|TRBD2|TRBV9|many
TGTGCCAGCACCCCGGGTCAGCGGGAGTTGAATGAGCAGTTCTTC
CASTPGQRELNEQFF
>TRBJ2-2|-|TRBV9|many
TGTGCCAGCAGCGTAGTCTGGAACACCGGGGAGCTGTTTTTT
CASSVVWNTGELFF
>TRBJ1-2|-|TRBV9|many
TGTGCCAGCAGCGGGCGCGGGGGGCGAAACTATGGCTACACCTTC
CASSGRGGRNYGYTF
>TRBJ1-1|-|TRBV9|medium-sized
TGTGCCAGCAGCGTAGTGGGCTACTCGAACACTGAAGCTTTCTTT
CASSVVGYSNTEAFF
>TRBJ2-7|-|TRBV9|many
TGTGCCAGCAGCGCGGGGGACGTCTCCTACGAGCAGTACTTC
CASSAGDVSYEQYF
>TRBJ2-5|TRBD2|TRBV9|many
TGTGCCAGCAGCGAGACTAGCGGGGGGGCAGGGACCCAGTACTTC
CASSETSGGAGTQYF
>TRBJ1-2|-|TRBV9|many
TGTGCCAGCAGCCCAGACGGAGGGGGAGGCAGGGCGGACTATGGCTACACCTTC
CASSPDGGGGRADYGYTF
>TRBJ1-1|-|TRBV9|many
TGTGCCAGCAGCGCTCGGGACACCCACACTGAAGCTTTCTTT
CASSARDTHTEAFF
>TRBJ1-6|-|TRBV9|many
TGTGCCAGCAGCGTAGGTGGCAGGGATGATTCACCCCTCCACTTT
CASSVGGRDDSPLHF
>TRBJ2-6|-|TRBV9|many
TGTGCCAGCAGCGTAGCTGGCGGAACAGGGGCCAACGTCCTGACTTTC
CASSVAGGTGANVLTF
>TRBJ2-7|TRBD1|TRBV9|few
TGTGCCAGCAGCCAGGGGGACAGGGGATACGAGCAGTACTTC
CASSQGDRGYEQYF
>TRBJ2-1|TRBD2|TRBV9|many
TGTGCCAGCAGCAGGCGGGGGAACAATGAGCAGTTCTTC
CASSRRGNNEQFF
>TRBJ1-2|-|TRBV9|many
TGTGCCAGCAGCCCGTGGACGGGTCGGAAATTCTATGGCTACACCTTC
CASSPWTGRKFYGYTF
>TRBJ1-2|TRBD1|TRBV9|many
TGTGCCAGTTCGGCCGGGACAGGGGGCCACTATGGCTACACCTTC
CASSAGTGGHYGYTF
>TRBJ2-1|TRBD1|TRBV9|-
TGTGCCAGCAGCGCGGGACAGGGGTCCCACAATGAGCAGTTCTTC
CASSAGQGSHNEQFF
>TRBJ2-2|-|TRBV9|many
TGTGCCAGCAGCGTAGATAGGTACACCGGGGAGCTGTTTTTT
CASSVDRYTGELFF
>TRBJ1-4|-|TRBV9|many
TGTGCCAGCAGCAGTACAGGGAATAATGAAAAACTGTTTTTT
CASSSTGNNEKLFF
>TRBJ2-3|TRBD2|TRBV9|many
TGTGCCAGCAGCGAGGGGAATTCGGGGGGTTACACAGATACGCAGTATTTT
CASSEGNSGGYTDTQYF
>TRBJ2-1|-|TRBV9|few
TGTGCCAGCAGCGTATCAGAGTACAATGAGCAGTTCTTC
CASSVSEYNEQFF
>TRBJ1-2|-|TRBV9|many
TGTGCCAGCAGCACCCAGAACATAAACTATGGCTACACCTTC
CASSTQNINYGYTF
>TRBJ2-2|-|TRBV9|few
TGTGCCAGCAGCGTACAGGGAGCGAACACCGGGGAGCTGTTTTTT
CASSVQGANTGELFF
>TRBJ2-5|-|TRBV9|many
TGTGCCAGCAGCGTAGCTCCTGTGAGCGAGACCCAGTACTTC
CASSVAPVSETQYF
>TRBJ1-2|-|TRBV9|many
TGTGCCAGCAGCGTAGGGGCTGGACCGGCCTATGGCTACACCTTC
CASSVGAGPAYGYTF
>TRBJ2-3|-|TRBV9|medium-sized
TGTGCCAGCAGCCCCCGGGGGGGGACAGACGCAGATACGCAGTATTTT
CASSPRGGTDADTQYF
>TRBJ2-7|-|TRBV9|many
TGTGCCAGCAGCGTATCCGGGACCCCAAAGGAGGAGCAGTACTTC
CASSVSGTPKEEQYF
>TRBJ2-1|TRBD1|TRBV9|many
TGTGCCAGCAGCGTAGACGGGCGGGACAGGTATGAGCAGTTCTTC
CASSVDGRDRYEQFF
>TRBJ2-7|TRBD1|TRBV9|many
TGTGCCAGCAGCGCGAGGGGGACAGGGCACAACGAGCAGTACTTC
CASSARGTGHNEQYF
>TRBJ2-7|-|TRBV9|-
TGTGCCAGCAGCGTTGCGGACAGTAGAAAAGGGACATACGAGCAGTACTTC
CASSVADSRKGTYEQYF
>TRBJ2-2|-|TRBV9|many
TGTGCCAGCAGCGCCTTCGACGAGCTGTTTTTT
CASSAFDELFF
>TRBJ2-3|TRBD2|TRBV9|many
TGTGCCAGCAGCGTAACGGGGGGATTCCCAGATACGCAGTATTTT
CASSVTGGFPDTQYF
>TRBJ2-7|TRBD1|TRBV9|-
TGTGCCAGCAGCGGGGGACAGGGAGTCATCGAGCAGTACTTC
CASSGGQGVIEQYF
>TRBJ2-3|-|TRBV9|many
TGTGCCAGCAGCGTAGCCGGCCCCGGGACTAGCACAGATACGCAGTATTTT
CASSVAGPGTSTDTQYF
>TRBJ2-3|TRBD1|TRBV9|-
TGTGCCAGCAGCACGACCGGGACAGGGACAGATACGCAGTATTTT
CASSTTGTGTDTQYF
>TRBJ2-5|TRBD2|TRBV9|many
TGTGCCAGCAGCGTAGCTGCGGCTAGCGGGAGACCAGAGACCCAGTACTTC
CASSVAAASGRPETQYF
>TRBJ2-1|TRBD1|TRBV9|many
TGTGCCAGCAGCACCAAGACAGGGCAATCCTACAATGAGCAGTTCTTC
CASSTKTGQSYNEQFF
>TRBJ2-6|TRBD1|TRBV9|-
TGTGCCAGCAGCGGCCGGGACAGGGGCTCTGGGGCCAACGTCCTGACTTTC
CASSGRDRGSGANVLTF
>TRBJ2-1|-|TRBV9|many
TGTGCCAGCAGCGCCCCAACCTCGACTAGTAATGAGCAGTTCTTC
CASSAPTSTSNEQFF
>TRBJ2-7|-|TRBV9|many
TGTGCCAGCAGCGTGGGTCCCCAGGTGAGGGAAGAGCAGTACTTC
CASSVGPQVREEQYF
>TRBJ1-1|-|TRBV9|many
TGTGCCAGCAGCCTGGGGGGGTCGAACACTGAAGCTTTCTTT
CASSLGGSNTEAFF
>TRBJ2-1|-|TRBV9|many
TGTGCCAGCAGCGTAGGCAGCTCTTACTACAATGAGCAGTTCTTC
CASSVGSSYYNEQFF
>TRBJ2-3|TRBD1|TRBV9|many
TGTGCCAGCAGCGCCCGACAGGGGGTTTTGCGCACAGATACGCAGTATTTT
CASSARQGVLRTDTQYF
>TRBJ1-5|-|TRBV9|medium-sized
TGTGCCAGCAGCGTAGACCCCTACCAGTCTCAGCCCCAGCATTTT
CASSVDPYQSQPQHF
>TRBJ2-3|-|TRBV9|many
TGTGCCAGCAGCGTAGCTAGCCAGACTAGCACAGATACGCAGTATTTT
CASSVASQTSTDTQYF
>TRBJ2-7|-|TRBV9|many
TGTGCCAGCAGCGCGGACTTACGGGCCTACGAGCAGTACTTC
CASSADLRAYEQYF
>TRBJ2-5|TRBD1|TRBV9|many
TGTGCCAGCAGCGTTACAGGGGCCCCTTTGGAGACCCAGTACTTC
CASSVTGAPLETQYF